A single TCR beta chain is shown here with its context. The same CDR3 is also encoded by other DNA sequences in this sample. The data originate from a study of beta chain features in type 1 diabetes. The V gene lost 6 bases and the J gene lost 1 base, with 6 bases spanning the gap. CDR3 length: 11 amino acids. The germline V gene encodes CDR1 DFQATT and CDR2 SNEGSKA (reference sequence). Every isolated RNA sample was fully reverse transcribed, so sequencing captured expressed TCRB transcripts. Assay: immunoSEQ multiplex PCR; the TCRdb copy retains only in-frame clones and omits some. The table records 200,000 to 250,000 clones, more than 65% of them present only once.

This sequence originates from a man aged 25-45 years in good health. Sequenced: naive CD4+ T cells from blood. The chain employs TRBV20-1 and TRBJ1-1; D not resolved. The CDR3 region has the DNA TGCAGTGCCCGAAGGAACACTGAAGCTTTCTTT. Translating gives CSARRNTEAFF.